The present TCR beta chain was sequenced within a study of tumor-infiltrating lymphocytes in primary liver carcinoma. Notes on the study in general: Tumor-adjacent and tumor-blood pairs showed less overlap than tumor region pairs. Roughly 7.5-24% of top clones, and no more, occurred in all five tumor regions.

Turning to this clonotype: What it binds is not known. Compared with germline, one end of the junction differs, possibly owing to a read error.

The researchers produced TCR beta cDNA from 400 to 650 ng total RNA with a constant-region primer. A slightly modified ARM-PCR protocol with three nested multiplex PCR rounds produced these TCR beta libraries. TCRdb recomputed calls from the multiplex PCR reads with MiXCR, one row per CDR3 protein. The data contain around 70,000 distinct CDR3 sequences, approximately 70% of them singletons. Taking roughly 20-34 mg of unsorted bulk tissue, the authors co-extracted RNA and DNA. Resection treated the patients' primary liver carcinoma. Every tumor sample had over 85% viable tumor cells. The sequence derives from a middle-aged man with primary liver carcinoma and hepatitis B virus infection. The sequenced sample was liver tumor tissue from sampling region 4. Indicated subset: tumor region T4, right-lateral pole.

The CDR3, as DNA: TGTGCCAGCAGTCAAGTGCAGGGTAGCGGCCACACCTTC. Translating gives CASSQVQGSGHTF. The chain couples TRBV4-2 to TRBJ1-2; a weak D match, TRBD1 (5 bases). The CDR3 totals 13 residues. Per the germline V gene, CDR1 is LGHNA and CDR2 is YNFKEQ.